This T cell receptor beta chain appears in the sequencing data of a study of CD8 T cells in ankylosing spondylitis. The study's findings and limits: About 8 highly homologous variants made up a TCR beta motif, and this motif appeared characteristic of ankylosing spondylitis blood. From matched ankylosing spondylitis synovial fluid, disease-linked clones were reportedly recovered at significantly enriched levels.

Germline V gene lookup returns CDR1 DFQATT and CDR2 SNEGSKA (reference sequence). The CDR3 covers 17 residues. J gave up 1 base and V 2 bases, and 10 bases lay outside the gene matches. In making TCR beta libraries, quantitative 5'-RACE with molecular barcodes was used. Each CDR3 protein gets one entry after TCRdb re-called the 5' RACE reads with MiXCR. Of more than 650,000 distinct CDR3 sequences listed, 12% are singletons. A word on this clonotype: Its antigen is not known.

This TCR was recovered from a male donor with ankylosing spondylitis. Sample: blood, either unsorted or a sorted T cell fraction (not recorded which). The chain is built from TRBV20-1 and TRBJ2-1, with 8 positions matching TRBD2. The CDR3 loop is CSARKLKRESSYNEQFF. The CDR3 DNA reads as TGCAGTGCTAGAAAGCTTAAGCGGGAGTCGTCCTACAATGAGCAGTTCTTC.